The 15 T cell receptor beta chains presented below share a single source sample, sequenced in a study of cytomegalovirus exposure and HLA in healthy donors. Researchers ran the PCR with 60 Vbeta and 13 Jbeta primers. Some clones are missing from TCRdb's copy, which holds only in-frame ones; the method was immunoSEQ multiplex PCR. The sample contains some 120,000 clones, approximately 81% of which appear only once. Sequencing was carried out using PBMCs. The receptors stem from a woman aged 25 to 39 in good health and CMV-seronegative.

The chain links TRBV6-4 to TRBJ2-3; TRBD2 aligns across 8 bases. This CDR3 has 14 amino acids. The V gene's germline CDR1 is MRHNA and CDR2 SNTAGT. Trimming cost V 3 bases and J 2 bases; bases outside gene matches: 1. The chain's CDR3 is CASSEAGDTDTQYF. CDR3 bases: TGTGCCAGCAGTGAAGCGGGAGACACAGATACGCAGTATTTT.

This clone appeared a single time. The chain has TRBV19 and TRBJ1-4; tentatively, D is TRBD1 (5 bases). Germline lookup yields CDR1 LNHDA and CDR2 SQIVND (reference sequence). V lost 1 base to trimming and J lost 8 bases, with 17 bases between them. CDR3 length equals 16 residues. CDR3 nucleotide sequence: TGTGCCAGTAGTATAGTACTTCCGGCAGGGAACGAAAAACTGTTTTTT. As protein: CASSIVLPAGNEKLFF.

This chain uses TRBV10-2 with TRBJ2-5; the match to TRBD2 covers 7 bases. CDR1 WSHSY and CDR2 SAAADI come from the germline V gene. The CDR3 has 12 amino acids. V lost 3 bases, J lost 7 bases, and 2 bases stayed unmatched. Here the CDR3 reads CASSDVAGTQYF. The CDR3 DNA is TGCGCCAGCAGTGATGTAGCGGGGACCCAGTACTTC.

This clone was counted once. CDR3 protein: CASRDRGRREKLFF. In DNA, the CDR3 is TGTGCCAGCAGGGACAGGGGGCGGCGGGAAAAACTGTTTTTT. V is TRBV6-1 and J is TRBJ1-4, with 11 bases fitting TRBD1. Germline lookup yields CDR1 MNHNS and CDR2 SASEGT. There are 14 residues in the CDR3. V lost 6 bases and J lost 8; bases outside the gene matches: 5.

The chain couples TRBV6-1 to TRBJ2-7; 7 bases fit TRBD2. This CDR3 region has 13 residues. Trimming removed 10 bases from V and 4 bases from J; junction bases left unmatched: 10. Germline CDR1 is MNHNS and CDR2 is SASEGT. The CDR3: CATAGGSNYEQYF. CDR3 coding DNA: TGTGCCACCGCCGGGGGGTCGAATTACGAGCAGTACTTC.

The chain carries TRBV5-6 and TRBJ2-3, with 7 bases that match TRBD2. V lost 5 bases to trimming and J lost 2 bases; unmatched junction nucleotides: 20. The CDR3 is 19 amino acids. Germline V gives CDR1 SGHDT, CDR2 YYEEEE. CDR3 DNA sequence: TGTGCCAGCAGTTGGGTCGGGACTACCATTAGCCCGGACACAGATACGCAGTATTTT. Protein product: CASSWVGTTISPDTDTQYF.

The V and J genes are TRBV10-1 and TRBJ2-3, with 9 nucleotides matching TRBD2. CDR1 is WNHNN and CDR2 is SYGVQD in the germline V gene (reference sequence). V was pared by 4 bases and J by 2 bases, with 4 bases of the junction left unmatched. The CDR3 sequence is 15 residues long. The DNA for the CDR3 is TGCGCCAGCAGTGCCCTAGCGGGAACCACAGATACGCAGTATTTT. It codes for CASSALAGTTDTQYF.

The rearrangement joins TRBV15 to TRBJ2-7; a weak D match, TRBD1 (5 bases). The CDR3 sequence is 15 residues long. Trimming stripped 0 bases from V and 2 bases from J, with 11 bases between. Germline lookup yields CDR1 LNHNV and CDR2 YYDKDF (reference sequence). The CDR3 reads CATSRDRQGTYEQYF. CDR3 in DNA: TGTGCCACCAGCAGAGATCGCCAGGGCACCTACGAGCAGTACTTC.

J is TRBJ1-1 and V is TRBV7-9; D is ambiguous. The CDR3 is 17 residues long. Trimming left V 1 base short and J 1 base short, with 16 bases between. Germline V CDR1 and CDR2: SEHNR, FQNEAQ (reference sequence). CDR3 in DNA: TGTGCCAGCAGCTTAGGACTCGGGAGCCAGCCGAACACTGAAGCTTTCTTT. It translates to CASSLGLGSQPNTEAFF.

The J gene is TRBJ2-1, the V gene TRBV27, with TRBD2 matching 7 bases. The CDR3 has 15 amino acids. Trimming removed 1 base from V and 7 bases from J; junction bases left unmatched: 7. Germline V CDR1 and CDR2: MNHEY, SMNVEV (reference sequence). The CDR3 sequence: CASSLLLAGVNEQFF. The CDR3 DNA sequence: TGTGCCAGCAGTTTATTGTTAGCGGGTGTTAATGAGCAGTTCTTC.

This chain links TRBV4-3 with TRBJ1-1, with D unclear. Germline V lookup: CDR1 LGHNA, CDR2 YSLEER. V lost 0 bases and J 5 bases, leaving 13 bases between the germline ends. The CDR3 sequence is 15 residues long. In DNA, the CDR3 is TGCGCCAGCAGCCAAGATTGGAGGGTATTAACTGAAGCTTTCTTT. It is translated as CASSQDWRVLTEAFF.

The chain couples TRBV2 to TRBJ2-7; D gene unclear. This CDR3 is 11 amino acids long. Deletions cut 3 bases from V and 12 bases from J, with 12 bases between. From germline, CDR1 is SNHLY and CDR2 FYNNEI. The CDR3 sequence is CASSEIAMPYF. The CDR3 nucleotides are TGTGCCAGCAGTGAGATAGCCATGCCGTACTTC.

J is TRBJ1-1 and V is TRBV2; 7 nucleotides line up with TRBD1. Germline V gene sequence: CDR1 SNHLY, CDR2 FYNNEI. The V gene end was trimmed by 10 bases and the J gene end by 2 bases; junction bases not matched to a gene: 4. This CDR3 has 12 amino acids. CDR3 region: CAKDRRNTEAFF. CDR3 bases: TGTGCCAAGGACAGGAGAAACACTGAAGCTTTCTTT. Variable domain in full (rest from reference TRBV2 and TRBJ1-1): EPEVTQTPSHQVTQMGQEVILRCVPISNHLYFYWYRQILGQKVEFLVSFYNNEISEKSEIFDDQFSVERPDGSNFTLKIRSTKLEDSAMYFCAKDRRNTEAFFGQGTRLTVV.

Written as DNA, the CDR3 is TGTGCCAGCAGGGGCCCGAGAAAACAGGGGGAACAGCAGTACTTC. Protein sequence: CASRGPRKQGEQQYF. The V call is TRBV6-4, the J call TRBJ2-7, with TRBD1 identical over 8 bases. Germline-derived CDR1 and CDR2 are MRHNA and SNTAGT. This CDR3 region has 15 residues. Germline trimming cut 6 bases from V and 8 bases from J; bases unmatched to any gene: 15.

The V and J genes are TRBV28 and TRBJ1-2; D call uncertain. This CDR3 spans 17 amino acids. CDR1 and CDR2 (germline): MDHEN, SYDVKM. Trimming stripped 8 bases from V and 2 bases from J, with 24 bases between. CDR3 coding DNA: TGTGCCAGCCGCTCAGGATCCGAAAGTCCCGAAAACTATGGCTACACCTTC. It yields the protein CASRSGSESPENYGYTF.